The present T cell receptor beta chain was sequenced within a study of T cell responses to AZD1222 COVID-19 vaccine. The study's findings and limits: Clonal diversity was possibly underestimated; the donors were predominantly white British and more often female. Elevations in Spike-specific TCR breadth and depth followed administration of two AZD1222 doses. Regions left unmutated in variants are reportedly the target of nearly half of spike-specific TCRs.

TCRdb keeps only in-frame clones here, not all; method: immunoSEQ multiplex PCR. This table has roughly 150,000 clones, 85% to 95% appearing once. The CDR3 covers 16 residues. The germline V and J ends were trimmed by 4 bases and 0 bases, with 14 bases remaining between them. The germline V gene has CDR1 SGHRS and CDR2 YFSETQ. Note on this clone: Its antigen is unknown.

This clonotype was obtained from an adult who received the AZD1222 COVID-19 vaccine. The rearrangement uses TRBV5-1 and TRBJ1-3, with D perhaps matching TRBD1 (5 bases). This sample comprised peripheral blood, obtained 28 days after the second AZD1222 dose. The CDR3 DNA follows: TGCGCCAGCAGCACGGACATTCTTTTCTCTGGAAACACCATATATTTT. It translates to CASSTDILFSGNTIYF.